This T cell receptor beta chain stems from a study of immune evolution from preneoplasia to lung adenocarcinoma. Germline CDR1 and CDR2: SGHAT and FQNNGV. V lost 0 bases and J lost 3, with 11 bases in between. The CDR3 is 16 residues long. As concerns this clone: The antigen is unknown.

Study-level points and caveats: Later-stage lesions seemingly showed higher T cell density and diversity than normal lung.

Only in-frame clones appear in the TCRdb table, and some are missing; sequencing was by immunoSEQ multiplex PCR. The data hold about 8,900 clones, with more than 75% observed a single time. The origin of this receptor is an older person with lung adenocarcinoma. The V and J genes are TRBV11-2 and TRBJ1-4, with D unclear. Sequencing was done on a sample of FFPE lung adenocarcinoma in situ tissue. The chain's CDR3 is CASSLERAGANEKLFF. Written as DNA, the CDR3 is TGTGCCAGCAGCTTAGAGAGGGCTGGTGCTAATGAAAAACTGTTTTTT.